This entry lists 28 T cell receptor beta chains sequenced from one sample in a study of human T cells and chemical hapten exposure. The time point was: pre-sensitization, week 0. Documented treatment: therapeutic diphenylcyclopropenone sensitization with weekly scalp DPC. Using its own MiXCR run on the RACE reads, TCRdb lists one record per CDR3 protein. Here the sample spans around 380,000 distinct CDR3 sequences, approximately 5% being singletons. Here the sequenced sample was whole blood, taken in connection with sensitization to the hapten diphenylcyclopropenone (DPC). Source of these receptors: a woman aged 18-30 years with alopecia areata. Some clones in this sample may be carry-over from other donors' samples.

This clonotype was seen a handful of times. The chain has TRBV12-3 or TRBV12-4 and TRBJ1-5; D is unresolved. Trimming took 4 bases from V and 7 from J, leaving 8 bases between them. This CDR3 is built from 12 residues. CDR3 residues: CASSSSLQPQHF. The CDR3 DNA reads TGTGCCAGCAGTTCGAGTTTGCAGCCCCAGCATTTT.

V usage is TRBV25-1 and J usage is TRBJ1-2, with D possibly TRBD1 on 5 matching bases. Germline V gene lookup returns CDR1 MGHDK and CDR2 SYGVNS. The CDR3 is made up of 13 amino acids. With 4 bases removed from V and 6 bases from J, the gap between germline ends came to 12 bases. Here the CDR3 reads CASSGDLADGYTF. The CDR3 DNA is TGTGCCAGCAGTGGGGACCTGGCGGATGGCTACACCTTC.

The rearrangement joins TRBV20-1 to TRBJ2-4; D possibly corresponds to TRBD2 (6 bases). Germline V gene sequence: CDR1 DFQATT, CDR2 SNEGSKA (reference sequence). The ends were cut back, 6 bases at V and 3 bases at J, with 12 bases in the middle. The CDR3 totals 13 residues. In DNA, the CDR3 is TGCAGTGCACGGGACTTTGGCAAAAACATTCAGTACTTC. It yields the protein CSARDFGKNIQYF.

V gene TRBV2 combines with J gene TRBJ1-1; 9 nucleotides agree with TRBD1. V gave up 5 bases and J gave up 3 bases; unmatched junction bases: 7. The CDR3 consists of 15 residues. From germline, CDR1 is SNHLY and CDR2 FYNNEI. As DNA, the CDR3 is TGTGCCAGCAGTTCCGGGACAGGGAGGCACACTGAAGCTTTCTTT. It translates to CASSSGTGRHTEAFF.

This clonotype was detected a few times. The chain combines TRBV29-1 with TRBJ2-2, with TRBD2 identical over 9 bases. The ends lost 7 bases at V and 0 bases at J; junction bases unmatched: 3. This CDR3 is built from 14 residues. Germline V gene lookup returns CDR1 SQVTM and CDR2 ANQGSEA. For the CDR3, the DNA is TGCAGCGGCAGCGGGGGGACGAACACCGGGGAGCTGTTTTTT. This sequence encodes CSGSGGTNTGELFF.

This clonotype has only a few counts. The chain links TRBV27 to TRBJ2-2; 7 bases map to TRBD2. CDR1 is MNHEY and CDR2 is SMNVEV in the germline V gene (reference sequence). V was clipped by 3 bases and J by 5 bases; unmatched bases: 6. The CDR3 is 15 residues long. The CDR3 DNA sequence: TGTGCCAGCAGTTTCGATAAGCGGGAAACCGGGGAGCTGTTTTTT. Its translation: CASSFDKRETGELFF.

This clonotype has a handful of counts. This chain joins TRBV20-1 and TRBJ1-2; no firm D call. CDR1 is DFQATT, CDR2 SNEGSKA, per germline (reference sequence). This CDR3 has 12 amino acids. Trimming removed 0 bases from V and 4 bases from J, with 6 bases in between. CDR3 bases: TGCAGTGCTAGAGACAGGCCCTATGGCTACACCTTC. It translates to CSARDRPYGYTF.

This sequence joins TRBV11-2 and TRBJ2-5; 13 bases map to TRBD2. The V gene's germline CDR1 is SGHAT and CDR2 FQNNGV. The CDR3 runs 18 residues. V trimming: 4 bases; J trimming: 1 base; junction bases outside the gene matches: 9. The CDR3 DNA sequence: TGTGCCAGCAGCTCACTGGGAAGGACTAGCGGGAGCCAAGAGACCCAGTACTTC. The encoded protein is CASSSLGRTSGSQETQYF.

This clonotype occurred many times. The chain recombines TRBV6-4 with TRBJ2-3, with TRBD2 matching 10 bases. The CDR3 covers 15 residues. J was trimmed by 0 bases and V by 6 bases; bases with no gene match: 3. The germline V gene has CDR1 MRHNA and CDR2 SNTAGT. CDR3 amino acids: CASRQLAGSTDTQYF. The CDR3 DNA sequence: TGTGCCAGCAGACAACTAGCGGGAAGCACAGATACGCAGTATTTT.

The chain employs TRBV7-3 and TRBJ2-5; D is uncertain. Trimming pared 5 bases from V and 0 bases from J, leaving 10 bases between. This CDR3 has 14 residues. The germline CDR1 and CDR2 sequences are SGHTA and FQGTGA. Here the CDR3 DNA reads TGTGCCAGCAGCCCTGGACGGAACCAAGAGACCCAGTACTTC. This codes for CASSPGRNQETQYF.

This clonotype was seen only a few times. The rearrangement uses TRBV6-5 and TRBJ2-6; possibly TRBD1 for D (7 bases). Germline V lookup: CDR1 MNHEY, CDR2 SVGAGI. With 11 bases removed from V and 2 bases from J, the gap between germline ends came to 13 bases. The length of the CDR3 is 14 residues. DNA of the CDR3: TGTGCCTCCCAGGGGGGTACTGGGGCCAACGTCCTGACTTTC. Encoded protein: CASQGGTGANVLTF.

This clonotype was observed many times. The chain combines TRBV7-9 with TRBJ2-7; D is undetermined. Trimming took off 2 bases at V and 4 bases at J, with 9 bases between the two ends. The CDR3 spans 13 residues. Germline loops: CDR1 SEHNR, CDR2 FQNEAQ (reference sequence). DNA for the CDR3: TGTGCCAGCAGCTTATTCTCCCAATACGAGCAGTACTTC. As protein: CASSLFSQYEQYF.

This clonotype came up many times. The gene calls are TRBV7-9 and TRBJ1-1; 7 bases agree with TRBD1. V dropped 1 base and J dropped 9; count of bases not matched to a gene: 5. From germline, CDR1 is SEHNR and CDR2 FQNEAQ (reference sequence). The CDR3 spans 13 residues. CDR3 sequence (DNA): TGTGCCAGCAGCTTAGTCGGACAGGACAAAGCTTTCTTT. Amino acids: CASSLVGQDKAFF. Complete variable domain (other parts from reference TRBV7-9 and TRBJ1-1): DTGVSQNPRHKITKRGQNVTFRCDPISEHNRLYWYRQTLGQGPEFLTYFQNEAQLEKSRLLSDRFSAERPKGSFSTLEIQRTEQGDSAMYLCASSLVGQDKAFFGQGTRLTVV.

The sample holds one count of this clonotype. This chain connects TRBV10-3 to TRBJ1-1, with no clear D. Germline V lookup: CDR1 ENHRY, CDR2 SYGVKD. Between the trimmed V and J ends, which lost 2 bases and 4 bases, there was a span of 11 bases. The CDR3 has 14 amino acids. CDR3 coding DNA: TGTGCCATCAGTGAGCAAACTCGGGGCACTGAAGCTTTCTTT. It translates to CAISEQTRGTEAFF.

In nucleotides, the CDR3 is TGTGCCAGCTCAACGACAGTTCGAACGAACACCGGGGAGCTGTTTTTT. Amino acid sequence: CASSTTVRTNTGELFF. The chain employs TRBV18 and TRBJ2-2; D may be TRBD1 (5 bases). The CDR3 covers 16 residues. CDR1 and CDR2 (germline): KGHSH, LQKENI. V lost 5 bases and J lost 0, with 13 bases in between.

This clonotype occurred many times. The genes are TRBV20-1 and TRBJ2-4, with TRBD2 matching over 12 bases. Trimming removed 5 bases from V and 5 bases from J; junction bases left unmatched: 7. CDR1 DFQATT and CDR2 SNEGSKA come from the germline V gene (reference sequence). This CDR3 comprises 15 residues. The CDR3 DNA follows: TGCAGTGCTCCTACTAGCGGGGGGCGTGAAAACATTCAGTACTTC. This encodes CSAPTSGGRENIQYF.

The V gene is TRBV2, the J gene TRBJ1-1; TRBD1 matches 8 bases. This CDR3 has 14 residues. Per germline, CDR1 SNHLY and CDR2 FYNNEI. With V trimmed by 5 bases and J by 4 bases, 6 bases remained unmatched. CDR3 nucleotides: TGTGCCAGCAGTCAAGACAGGGGCGCCACTGAAGCTTTCTTT. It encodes CASSQDRGATEAFF.

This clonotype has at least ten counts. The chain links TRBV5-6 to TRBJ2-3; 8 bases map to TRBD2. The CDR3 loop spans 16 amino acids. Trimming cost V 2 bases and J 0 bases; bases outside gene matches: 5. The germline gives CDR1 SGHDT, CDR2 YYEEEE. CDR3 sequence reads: CASSLAGDTSTDTQYF. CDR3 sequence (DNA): TGTGCCAGCAGCTTAGCGGGGGACACTAGCACAGATACGCAGTATTTT.

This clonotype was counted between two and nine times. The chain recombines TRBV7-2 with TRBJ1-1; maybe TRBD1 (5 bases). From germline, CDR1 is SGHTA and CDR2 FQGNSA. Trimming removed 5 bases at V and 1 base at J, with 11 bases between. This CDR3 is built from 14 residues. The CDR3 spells CASSVGQTNTEAFF. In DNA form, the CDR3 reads TGTGCCAGCAGCGTGGGGCAGACGAACACTGAAGCTTTCTTT.

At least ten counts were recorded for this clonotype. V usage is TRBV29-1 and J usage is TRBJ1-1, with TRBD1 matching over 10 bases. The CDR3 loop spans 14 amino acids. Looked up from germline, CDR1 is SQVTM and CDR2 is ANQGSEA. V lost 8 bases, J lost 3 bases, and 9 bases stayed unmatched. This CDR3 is CSFRQGASDTEAFF. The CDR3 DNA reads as TGCAGCTTTAGACAGGGGGCGTCGGACACTGAAGCTTTCTTT. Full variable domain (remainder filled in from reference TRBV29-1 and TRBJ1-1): SAVISQKPSRDICQRGTSLTIQCQVDSQVTMMFWYRQQPGQSLTLIATANQGSEATYESGFVIDKFPISRPNLTFSTLTVSNMSPEDSSIYLCSFRQGASDTEAFFGQGTRLTVV.

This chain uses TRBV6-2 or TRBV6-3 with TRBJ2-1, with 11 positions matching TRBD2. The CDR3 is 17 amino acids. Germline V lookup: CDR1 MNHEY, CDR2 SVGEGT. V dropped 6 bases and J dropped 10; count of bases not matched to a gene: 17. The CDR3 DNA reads TGTGCCAGCAGCTTAGCGGGGGGGACGACTCCCCGGTTCGAGCAGTTCTTC. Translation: CASSLAGGTTPRFEQFF.

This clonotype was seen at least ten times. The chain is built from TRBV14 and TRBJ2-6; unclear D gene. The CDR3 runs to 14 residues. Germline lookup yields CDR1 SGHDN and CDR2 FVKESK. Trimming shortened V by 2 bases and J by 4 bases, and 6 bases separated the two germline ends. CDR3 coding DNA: TGTGCCAGCAGCCAAAGTGCCGGGGCCAACGTCCTGACTTTC. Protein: CASSQSAGANVLTF.

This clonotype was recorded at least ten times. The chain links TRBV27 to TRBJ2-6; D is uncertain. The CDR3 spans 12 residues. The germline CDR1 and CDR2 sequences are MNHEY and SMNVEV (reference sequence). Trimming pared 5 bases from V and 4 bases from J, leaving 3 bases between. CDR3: CASSKGANVLTF. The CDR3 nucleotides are TGTGCCAGCAGTAAGGGGGCCAACGTCCTGACTTTC.

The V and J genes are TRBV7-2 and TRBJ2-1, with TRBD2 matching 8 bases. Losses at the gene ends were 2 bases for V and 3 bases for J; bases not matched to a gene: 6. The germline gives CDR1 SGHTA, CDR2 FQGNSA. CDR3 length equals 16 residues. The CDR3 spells CASSLSPSGGYNEQFF. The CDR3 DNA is TGTGCCAGCAGCTTAAGTCCCAGCGGGGGCTACAATGAGCAGTTCTTC.

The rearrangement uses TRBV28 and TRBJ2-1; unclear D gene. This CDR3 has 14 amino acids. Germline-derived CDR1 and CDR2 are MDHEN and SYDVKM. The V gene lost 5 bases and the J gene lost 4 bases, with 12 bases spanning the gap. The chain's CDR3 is CASSIFGAYNEQFF. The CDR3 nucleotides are TGTGCCAGCAGTATTTTCGGAGCTTACAATGAGCAGTTCTTC.

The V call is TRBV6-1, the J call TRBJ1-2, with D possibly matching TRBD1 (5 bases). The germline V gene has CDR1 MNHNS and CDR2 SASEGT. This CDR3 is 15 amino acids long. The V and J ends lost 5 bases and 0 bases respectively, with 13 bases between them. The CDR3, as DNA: TGTGCCAGCAGTCAACAGGACGGACCTAACTATGGCTACACCTTC. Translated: CASSQQDGPNYGYTF.

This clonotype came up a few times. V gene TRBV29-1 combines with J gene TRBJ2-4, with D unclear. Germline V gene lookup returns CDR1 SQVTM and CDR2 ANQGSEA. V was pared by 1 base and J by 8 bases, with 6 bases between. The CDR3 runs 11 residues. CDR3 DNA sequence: TGCAGCGTTGAAGCGCTTGACATTCAGTACTTC. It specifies CSVEALDIQYF.

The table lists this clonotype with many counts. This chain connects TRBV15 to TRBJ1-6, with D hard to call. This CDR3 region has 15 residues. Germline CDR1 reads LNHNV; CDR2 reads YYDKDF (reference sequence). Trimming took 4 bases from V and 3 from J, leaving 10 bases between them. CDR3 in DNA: TGTGCCACCAGCAAGGGAGCTGGCTATAATTCACCCCTCCACTTT. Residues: CATSKGAGYNSPLHF.